A single sample is the source of the 3 T cell receptor beta chains below, sequenced in a study of OX40 agonist ivuxolimab in advanced cancers. The repertoire was sequenced with immunoSEQ multiplex PCR; TCRdb's copy has only in-frame clones and lacks some. The sample consists of about 46,000 clones, 89% of them appearing once. The sample in question was CD4+ or CD8+ T cells sorted from blood, obtained in a trial of the OX40 agonist ivuxolimab. The source of these receptors is an adult with an advanced solid tumor such as melanoma, head and neck, liver or kidney cancer.

The chain combines TRBV25-1 with TRBJ1-2; unclear D gene. The CDR3 spans 11 residues. The V and J ends lost 8 bases and 4 bases respectively, with 8 bases between them. In germline, CDR1 is MGHDK, CDR2 SYGVNS. The CDR3 DNA is TGTGCCAGCTCCTCGATCTATGGCTACACCTTC. This codes for CASSSIYGYTF.

The CDR3 nucleotides are TGCGCCAGCAGCCAAGATCCCGGGACTACGGGCGCGGAGACCCAGTACTTC. Encoded protein: CASSQDPGTTGAETQYF. This chain joins TRBV4-3 and TRBJ2-5, with 7 nucleotides matching TRBD2. The ends lost 0 bases at V and 5 bases at J; junction bases unmatched: 12. The CDR3 loop spans 17 amino acids. Germline loops: CDR1 LGHNA, CDR2 YSLEER.

The chain is built from TRBV27 and TRBJ2-1, with 10 bases fitting TRBD2. The V gene's germline CDR1 is MNHEY and CDR2 SMNVEV (reference sequence). The CDR3 has 17 residues. V trimming: 0 bases; J trimming: 9 bases; junction bases outside the gene matches: 11. CDR3: CASSLSLESGRAREQFF. CDR3 nucleotides: TGTGCCAGCAGTTTATCGTTGGAGAGCGGGAGGGCCCGTGAGCAGTTCTTC.